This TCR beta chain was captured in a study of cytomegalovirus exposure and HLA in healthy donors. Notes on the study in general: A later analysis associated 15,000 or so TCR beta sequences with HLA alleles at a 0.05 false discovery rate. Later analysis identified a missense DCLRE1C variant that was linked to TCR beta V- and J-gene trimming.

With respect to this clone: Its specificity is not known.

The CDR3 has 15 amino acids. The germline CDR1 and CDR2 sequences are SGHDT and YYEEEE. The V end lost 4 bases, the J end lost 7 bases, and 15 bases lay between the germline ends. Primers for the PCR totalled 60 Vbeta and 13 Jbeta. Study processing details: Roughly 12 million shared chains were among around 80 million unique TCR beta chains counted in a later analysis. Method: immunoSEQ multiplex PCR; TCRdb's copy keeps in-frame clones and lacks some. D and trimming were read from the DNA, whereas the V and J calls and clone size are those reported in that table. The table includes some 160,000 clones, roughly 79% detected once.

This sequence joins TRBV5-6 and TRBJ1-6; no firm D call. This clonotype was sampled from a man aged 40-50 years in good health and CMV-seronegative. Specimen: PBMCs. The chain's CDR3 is CASSLLLGQNSPLHF. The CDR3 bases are TGTGCCAGCAGCCTGCTTTTGGGCCAAAATTCACCCCTCCACTTT.